A single sample gave rise to the 9 T cell receptor beta chains below, sequenced in a study of OX40 agonist ivuxolimab in advanced cancers. The library was generated by the immunoSEQ multiplex PCR assay. TCRdb retrieved this table from immuneACCESS and kept in-frame rearrangements only. Not all clones are present; in checked studies, unresolved V genes account for under half, and no reason is known for the remainder. For this sample there are some 60,000 clones; 85% appear just once. About 4.2% of the sample is in the top ten clones. This sample comprised CD4+ or CD8+ T cells sorted from blood, obtained in a trial of the OX40 agonist ivuxolimab. The receptors derive from an adult with an advanced solid tumor such as melanoma, head and neck, liver or kidney cancer.

The rearrangement links TRBV5-6 to TRBJ2-7; D remains ambiguous. V was trimmed by 4 bases and J by 4 bases, leaving 18 bases between them. The CDR3 is 15 amino acids. Germline CDR1 is SGHDT and CDR2 is YYEEEE. The CDR3 region has the DNA TGTGCCAGCAGCCCCATCAGGAGAAAAGAATACGAGCAGTACTTC. Translating gives CASSPIRRKEYEQYF.

This clone was observed a single time. The rearrangement links TRBV6-5 to TRBJ2-3; D is perhaps TRBD1 (5 bases). The CDR3 length is 15 residues. The germline CDR1 and CDR2 sequences are MNHEY and SVGAGI. Trimming removed 6 bases at V and 2 bases at J, with 15 bases between. The CDR3 reads CASRAPGYLTDTQYF. DNA for the CDR3: TGTGCCAGCAGGGCCCCAGGGTATCTCACAGATACGCAGTATTTT.

This clone was found once. V and J are TRBV27 and TRBJ1-2; D possibly corresponds to TRBD1 (5 bases). Germline loops: CDR1 MNHEY, CDR2 SMNVEV (reference sequence). Trimming cost V 5 bases and J 3 bases, with 16 bases left between them. This CDR3 is 15 amino acids long. The CDR3 DNA follows: TGTGCCAGCAGTCCAGGGACCGGCGGGGACTATGGCTACACCTTC. It yields the protein CASSPGTGGDYGYTF.

The chain combines TRBV5-1 with TRBJ2-1, with 9 bases aligning to TRBD1. Germline CDR1 SGHRS, CDR2 YFSETQ. The CDR3 extends over 15 amino acids. The V and J ends lost 1 base and 3 bases, in that order; junction bases with no gene match: 2. The CDR3 protein is CASSLWDRVYNEQFF. The CDR3 DNA sequence: TGCGCCAGCAGCTTGTGGGACAGGGTCTACAATGAGCAGTTCTTC.

This clone was observed once. The chain recombines TRBV6-1 with TRBJ2-7; TRBD2 matches at 10 bases. The junction had 11 bases not matched to a gene; V was cut back by 4 bases and J by 2 bases. In germline, CDR1 is MNHNS, CDR2 SASEGT. This CDR3 comprises 17 residues. CDR3 in DNA: TGTGCCAGCAGTGCCCCTTCTAGCGGGAGAAGGACCTACGAGCAGTACTTC. It is translated as CASSAPSSGRRTYEQYF.

CDR3 residues: CASSEFFFTDTQYF. The CDR3 DNA reads TGTGCCAGCAGTGAATTTTTCTTCACAGATACGCAGTATTTT. The chain links TRBV2 to TRBJ2-3; D remains ambiguous. The CDR3 loop spans 14 amino acids. The germline V gene encodes CDR1 SNHLY and CDR2 FYNNEI. V gave up 2 bases and J gave up 2 bases, with 8 bases separating them.

The chain joins TRBV9 to TRBJ2-1; D is unresolved. CDR3 length equals 15 residues. V gave up 2 bases and J gave up 3 bases, with 12 bases separating them. Looked up from germline, CDR1 is SGDLS and CDR2 is YYNGEE. The CDR3 bases are TGTGCCAGCAGCGTCGACCCTCTCCGCTACAATGAGCAGTTCTTC. Its translation is CASSVDPLRYNEQFF.

This clone appeared a single time. This chain connects TRBV6-5 to TRBJ1-1; D is uncertain. Trimming cost V 0 bases and J 4 bases, with 15 bases left between them. Germline loops: CDR1 MNHEY, CDR2 SVGAGI. This CDR3 comprises 16 residues. CDR3 amino acids: CASSYSLGPLGTEAFF. The DNA of the CDR3 is TGTGCCAGCAGTTACTCGTTAGGGCCCTTGGGCACTGAAGCTTTCTTT.

The chain employs TRBV6-6 and TRBJ1-1; 8 positions match TRBD1. CDR3 length: 13 residues. V trimming: 5 bases; J trimming: 11 bases; junction bases outside the gene matches: 10. Germline V gene lookup returns CDR1 MNHNY and CDR2 SVGAGI (reference sequence). The DNA for the CDR3 is TGTGCCAGCAGTCCCCCCCAGACAGGGGAGGCTTTCTTT. This gives the protein CASSPPQTGEAFF.